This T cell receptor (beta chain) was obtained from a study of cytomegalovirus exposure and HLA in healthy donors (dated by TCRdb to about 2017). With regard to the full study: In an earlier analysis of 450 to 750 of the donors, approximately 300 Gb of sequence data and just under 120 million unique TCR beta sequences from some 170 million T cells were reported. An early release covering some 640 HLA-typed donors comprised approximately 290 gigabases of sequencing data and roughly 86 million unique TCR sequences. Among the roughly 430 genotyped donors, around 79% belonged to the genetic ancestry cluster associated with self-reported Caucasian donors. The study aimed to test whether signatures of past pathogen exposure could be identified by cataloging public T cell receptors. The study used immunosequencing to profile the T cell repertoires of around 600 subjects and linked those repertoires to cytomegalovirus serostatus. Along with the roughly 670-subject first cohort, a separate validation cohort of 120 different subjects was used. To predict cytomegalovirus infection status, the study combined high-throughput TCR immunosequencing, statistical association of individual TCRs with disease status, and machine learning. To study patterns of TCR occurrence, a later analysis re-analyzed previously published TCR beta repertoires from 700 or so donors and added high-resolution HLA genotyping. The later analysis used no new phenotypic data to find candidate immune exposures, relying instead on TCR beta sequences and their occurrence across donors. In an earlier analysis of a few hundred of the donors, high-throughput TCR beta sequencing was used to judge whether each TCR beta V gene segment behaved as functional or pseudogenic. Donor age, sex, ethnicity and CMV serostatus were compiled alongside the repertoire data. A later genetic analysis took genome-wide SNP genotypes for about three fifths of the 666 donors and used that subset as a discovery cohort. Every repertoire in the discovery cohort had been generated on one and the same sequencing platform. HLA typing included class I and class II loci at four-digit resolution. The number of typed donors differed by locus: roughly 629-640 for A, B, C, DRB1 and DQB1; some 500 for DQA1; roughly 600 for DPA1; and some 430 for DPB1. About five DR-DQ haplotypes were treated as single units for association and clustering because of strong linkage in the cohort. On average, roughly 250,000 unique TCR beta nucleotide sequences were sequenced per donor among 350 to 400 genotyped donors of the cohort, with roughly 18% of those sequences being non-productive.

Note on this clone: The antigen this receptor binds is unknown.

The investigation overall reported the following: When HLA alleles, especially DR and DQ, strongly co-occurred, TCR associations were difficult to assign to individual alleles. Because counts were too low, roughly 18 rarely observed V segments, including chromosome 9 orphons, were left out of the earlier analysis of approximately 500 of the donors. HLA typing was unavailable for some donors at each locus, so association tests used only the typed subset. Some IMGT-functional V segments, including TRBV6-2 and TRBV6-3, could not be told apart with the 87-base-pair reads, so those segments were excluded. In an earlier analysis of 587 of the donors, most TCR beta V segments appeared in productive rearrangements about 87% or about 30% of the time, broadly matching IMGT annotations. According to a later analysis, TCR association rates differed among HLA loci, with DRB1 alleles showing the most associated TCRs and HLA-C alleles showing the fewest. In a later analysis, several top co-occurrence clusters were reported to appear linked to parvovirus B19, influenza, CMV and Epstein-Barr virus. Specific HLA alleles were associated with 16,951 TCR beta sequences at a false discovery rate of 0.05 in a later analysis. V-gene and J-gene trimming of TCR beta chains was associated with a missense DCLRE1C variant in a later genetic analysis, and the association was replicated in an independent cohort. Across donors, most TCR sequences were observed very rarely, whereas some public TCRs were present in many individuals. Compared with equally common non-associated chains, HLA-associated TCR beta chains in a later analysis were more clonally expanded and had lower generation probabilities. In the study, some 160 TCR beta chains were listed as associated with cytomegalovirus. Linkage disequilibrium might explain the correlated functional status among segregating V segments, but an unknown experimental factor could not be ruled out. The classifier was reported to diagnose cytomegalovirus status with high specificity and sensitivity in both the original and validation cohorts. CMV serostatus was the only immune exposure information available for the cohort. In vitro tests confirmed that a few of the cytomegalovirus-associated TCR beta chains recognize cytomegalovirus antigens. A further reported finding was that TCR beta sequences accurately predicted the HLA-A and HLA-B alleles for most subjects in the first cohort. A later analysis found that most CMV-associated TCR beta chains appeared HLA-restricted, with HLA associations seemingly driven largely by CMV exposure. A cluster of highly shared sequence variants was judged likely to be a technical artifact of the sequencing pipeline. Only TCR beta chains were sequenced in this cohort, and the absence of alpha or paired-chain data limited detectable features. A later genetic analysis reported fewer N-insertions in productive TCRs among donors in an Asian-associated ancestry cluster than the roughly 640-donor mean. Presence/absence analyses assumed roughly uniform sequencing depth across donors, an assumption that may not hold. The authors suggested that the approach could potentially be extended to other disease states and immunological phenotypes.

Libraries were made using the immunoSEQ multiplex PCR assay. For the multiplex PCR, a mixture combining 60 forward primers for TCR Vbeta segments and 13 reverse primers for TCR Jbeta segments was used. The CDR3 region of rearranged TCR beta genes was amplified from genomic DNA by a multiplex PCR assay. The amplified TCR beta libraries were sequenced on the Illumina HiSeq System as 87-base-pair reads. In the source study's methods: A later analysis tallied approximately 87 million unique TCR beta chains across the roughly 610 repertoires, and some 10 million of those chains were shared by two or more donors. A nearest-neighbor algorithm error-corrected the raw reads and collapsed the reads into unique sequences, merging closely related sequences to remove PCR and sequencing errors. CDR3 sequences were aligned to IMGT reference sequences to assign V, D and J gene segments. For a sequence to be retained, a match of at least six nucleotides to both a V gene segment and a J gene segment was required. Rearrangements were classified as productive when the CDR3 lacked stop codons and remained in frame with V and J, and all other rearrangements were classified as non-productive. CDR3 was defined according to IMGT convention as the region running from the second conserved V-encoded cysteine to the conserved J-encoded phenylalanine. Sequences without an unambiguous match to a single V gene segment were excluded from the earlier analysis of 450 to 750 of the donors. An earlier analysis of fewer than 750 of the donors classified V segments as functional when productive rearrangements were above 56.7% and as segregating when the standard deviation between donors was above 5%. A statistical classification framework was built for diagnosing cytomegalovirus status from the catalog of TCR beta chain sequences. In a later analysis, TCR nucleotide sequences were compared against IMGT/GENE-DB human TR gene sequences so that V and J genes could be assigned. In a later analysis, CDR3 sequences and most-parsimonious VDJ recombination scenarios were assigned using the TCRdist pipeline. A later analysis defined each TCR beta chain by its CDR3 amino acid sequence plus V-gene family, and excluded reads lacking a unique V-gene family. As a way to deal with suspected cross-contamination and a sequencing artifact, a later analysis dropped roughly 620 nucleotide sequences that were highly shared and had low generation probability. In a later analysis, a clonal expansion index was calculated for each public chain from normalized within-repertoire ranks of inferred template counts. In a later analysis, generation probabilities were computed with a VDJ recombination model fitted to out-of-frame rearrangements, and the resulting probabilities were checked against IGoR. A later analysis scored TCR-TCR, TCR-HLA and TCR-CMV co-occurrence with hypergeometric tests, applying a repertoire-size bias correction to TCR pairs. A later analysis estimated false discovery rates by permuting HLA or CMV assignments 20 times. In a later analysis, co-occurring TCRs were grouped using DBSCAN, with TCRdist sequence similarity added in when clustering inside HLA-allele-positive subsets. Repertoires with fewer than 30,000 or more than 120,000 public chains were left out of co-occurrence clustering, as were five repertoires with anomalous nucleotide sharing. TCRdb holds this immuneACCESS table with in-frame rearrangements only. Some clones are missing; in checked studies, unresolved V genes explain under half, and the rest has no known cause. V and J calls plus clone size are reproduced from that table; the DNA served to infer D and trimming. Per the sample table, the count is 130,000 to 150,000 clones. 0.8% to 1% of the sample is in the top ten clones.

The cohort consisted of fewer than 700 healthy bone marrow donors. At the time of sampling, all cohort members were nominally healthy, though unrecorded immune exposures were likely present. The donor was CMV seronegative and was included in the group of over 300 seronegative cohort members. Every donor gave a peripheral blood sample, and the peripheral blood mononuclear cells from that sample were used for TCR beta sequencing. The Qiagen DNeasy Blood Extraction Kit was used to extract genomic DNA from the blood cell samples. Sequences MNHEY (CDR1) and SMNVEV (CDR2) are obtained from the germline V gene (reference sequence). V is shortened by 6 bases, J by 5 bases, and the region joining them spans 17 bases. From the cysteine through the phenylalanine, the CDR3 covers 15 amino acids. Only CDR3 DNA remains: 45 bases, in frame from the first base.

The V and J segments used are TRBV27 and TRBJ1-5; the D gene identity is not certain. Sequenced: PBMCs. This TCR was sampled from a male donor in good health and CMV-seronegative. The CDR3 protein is CASSLSEGGDQPQHF. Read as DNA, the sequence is TGTGCCAGCAGCCTTAGCGAGGGAGGCGATCAGCCCCAGCATTTT.